This entry is about one T cell receptor (beta chain). These data are taken from a study of identifying expanded T cells in peripheral blood. Assay: immunoSEQ multiplex PCR; the TCRdb copy retains only in-frame clones and omits some. The sample shows roughly 63,000 clones, under 85% of them seen only once. The source of this sequence is a person aged 18 to 75 in good health. Input material: blood.

CDR3 amino acids: CASSYVLFGVSGELFF. The CDR3 bases are TGTGCCAGCAGCTATGTCCTATTTGGGGTCTCCGGGGAGCTGTTTTTT. V and J are TRBV7-2 and TRBJ2-2; D uncertain. The CDR3 contains 16 residues. CDR1 and CDR2 (germline): SGHTA, FQGNSA. The ends were cut back, 4 bases at V and 6 bases at J, with 18 bases in the middle.